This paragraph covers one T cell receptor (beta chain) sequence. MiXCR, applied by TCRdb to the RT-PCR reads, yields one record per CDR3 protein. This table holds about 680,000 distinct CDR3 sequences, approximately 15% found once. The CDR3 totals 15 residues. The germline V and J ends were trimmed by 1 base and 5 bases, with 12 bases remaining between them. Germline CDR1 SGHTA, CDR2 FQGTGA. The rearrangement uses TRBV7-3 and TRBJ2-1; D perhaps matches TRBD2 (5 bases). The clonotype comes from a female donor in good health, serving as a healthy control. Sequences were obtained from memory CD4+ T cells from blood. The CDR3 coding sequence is TGTGCCAGCAGCTTAAACCCTGAGCGGCACAATGAGCAGTTCTTC. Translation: CASSLNPERHNEQFF.